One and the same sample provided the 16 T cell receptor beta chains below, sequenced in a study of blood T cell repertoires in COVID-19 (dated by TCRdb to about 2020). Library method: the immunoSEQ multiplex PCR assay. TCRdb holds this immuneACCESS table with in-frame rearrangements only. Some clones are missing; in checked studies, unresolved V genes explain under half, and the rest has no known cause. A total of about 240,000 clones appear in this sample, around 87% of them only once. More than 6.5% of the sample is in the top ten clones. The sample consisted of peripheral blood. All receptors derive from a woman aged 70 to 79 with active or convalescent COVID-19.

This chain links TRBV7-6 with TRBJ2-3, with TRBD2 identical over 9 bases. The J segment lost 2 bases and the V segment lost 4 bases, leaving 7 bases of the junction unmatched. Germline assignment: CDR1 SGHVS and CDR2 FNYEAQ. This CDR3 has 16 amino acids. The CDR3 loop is CASSSRGGAPTDTQYF. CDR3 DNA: TGTGCCAGCAGCTCGCGGGGGGGGGCCCCCACAGATACGCAGTATTTT.

The CDR3, as DNA: TGTGCCAGCCGGCAGCGCTCCTACGAGCAGTACTTC. It encodes CASRQRSYEQYF. This sequence joins TRBV6-5 and TRBJ2-7; D gene uncertain. Trimming pared 8 bases from V and 0 bases from J, leaving 8 bases between. CDR1 and CDR2 from the germline V gene are MNHEY and SVGAGI. The length of the CDR3 is 12 residues.

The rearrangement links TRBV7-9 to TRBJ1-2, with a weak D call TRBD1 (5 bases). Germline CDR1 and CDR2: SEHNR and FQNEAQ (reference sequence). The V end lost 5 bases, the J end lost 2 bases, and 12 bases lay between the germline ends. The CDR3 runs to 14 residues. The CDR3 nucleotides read TGTGCCAGCAGCCCCAGGGAGGGCAACTATGGCTACACCTTC. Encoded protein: CASSPREGNYGYTF.

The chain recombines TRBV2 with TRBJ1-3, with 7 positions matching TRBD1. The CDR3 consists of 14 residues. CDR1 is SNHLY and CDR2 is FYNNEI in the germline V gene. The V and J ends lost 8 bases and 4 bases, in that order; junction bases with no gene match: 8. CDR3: CASRNWDRGNTIYF. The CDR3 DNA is TGTGCCAGCCGGAATTGGGACAGAGGAAACACCATATATTTT.

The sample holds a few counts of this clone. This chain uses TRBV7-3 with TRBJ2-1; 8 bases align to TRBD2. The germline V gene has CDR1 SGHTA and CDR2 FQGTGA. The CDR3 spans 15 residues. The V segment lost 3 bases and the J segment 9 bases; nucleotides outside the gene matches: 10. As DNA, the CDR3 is TGTGCCAGCAGCTTCTCCGGGACTAGAGACGGTGAGCAGTTCTTC. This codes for CASSFSGTRDGEQFF.

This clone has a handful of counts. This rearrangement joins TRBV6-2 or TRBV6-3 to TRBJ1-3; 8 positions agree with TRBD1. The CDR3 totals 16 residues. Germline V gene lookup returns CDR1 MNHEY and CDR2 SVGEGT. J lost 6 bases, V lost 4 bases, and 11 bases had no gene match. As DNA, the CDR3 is TGTGCCAGCAGTTCTCGGACAGGGCCGAGACTAAACACCATATATTTT. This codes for CASSSRTGPRLNTIYF.

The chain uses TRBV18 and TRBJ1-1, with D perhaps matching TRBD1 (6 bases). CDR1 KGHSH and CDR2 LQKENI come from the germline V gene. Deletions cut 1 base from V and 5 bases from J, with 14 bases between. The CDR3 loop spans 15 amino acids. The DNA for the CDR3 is TGTGCCAGCTCACCACGGAAGGGGGAGGGAACTGAAGCTTTCTTT. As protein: CASSPRKGEGTEAFF.

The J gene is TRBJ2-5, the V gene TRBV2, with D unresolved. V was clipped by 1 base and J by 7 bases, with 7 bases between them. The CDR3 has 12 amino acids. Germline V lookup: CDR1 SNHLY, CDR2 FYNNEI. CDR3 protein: CASSEVSGTQYF. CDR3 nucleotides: TGTGCCAGCAGTGAAGTCTCCGGGACCCAGTACTTC.

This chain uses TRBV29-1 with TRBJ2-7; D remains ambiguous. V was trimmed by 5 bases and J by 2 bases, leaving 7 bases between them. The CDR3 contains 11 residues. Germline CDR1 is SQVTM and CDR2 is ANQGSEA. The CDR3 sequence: CSVSVTYEQYF. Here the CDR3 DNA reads TGCAGCGTTTCTGTTACCTACGAGCAGTACTTC.

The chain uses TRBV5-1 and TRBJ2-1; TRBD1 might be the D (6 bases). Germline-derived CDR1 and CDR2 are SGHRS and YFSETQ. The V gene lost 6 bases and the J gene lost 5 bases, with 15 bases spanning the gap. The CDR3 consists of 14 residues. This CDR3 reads CASTAGTGNNEQFF. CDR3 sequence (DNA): TGCGCCAGCACCGCTGGAACAGGGAACAATGAGCAGTTCTTC.

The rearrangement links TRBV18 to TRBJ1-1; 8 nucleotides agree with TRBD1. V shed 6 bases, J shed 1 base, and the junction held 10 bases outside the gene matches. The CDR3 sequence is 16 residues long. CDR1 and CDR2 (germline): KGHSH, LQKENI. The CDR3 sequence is CASSILPGQGNTEAFF. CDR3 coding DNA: TGTGCCAGCTCGATCCTGCCCGGACAGGGGAACACTGAAGCTTTCTTT.

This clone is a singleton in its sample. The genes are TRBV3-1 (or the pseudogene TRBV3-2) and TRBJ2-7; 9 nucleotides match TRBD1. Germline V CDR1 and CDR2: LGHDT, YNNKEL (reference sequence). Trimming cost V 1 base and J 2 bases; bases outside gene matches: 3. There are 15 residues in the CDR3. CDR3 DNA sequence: TGTGCCAGCAGCCAAGCCGGGACAGGGCCCTACGAGCAGTACTTC. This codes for CASSQAGTGPYEQYF.

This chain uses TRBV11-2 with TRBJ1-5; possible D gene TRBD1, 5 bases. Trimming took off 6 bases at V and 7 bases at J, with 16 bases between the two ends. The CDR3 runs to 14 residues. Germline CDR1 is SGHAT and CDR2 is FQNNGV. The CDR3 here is CASSFPGNYQPQHF. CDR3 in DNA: TGTGCCAGCAGTTTTCCAGGGAACTACCAGCCCCAGCATTTT.

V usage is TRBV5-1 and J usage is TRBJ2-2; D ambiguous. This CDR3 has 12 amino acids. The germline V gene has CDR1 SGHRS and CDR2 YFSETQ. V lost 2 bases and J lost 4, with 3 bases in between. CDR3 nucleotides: TGCGCCAGCAGCTTCGGCACCGGGGAGCTGTTTTTT. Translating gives CASSFGTGELFF.

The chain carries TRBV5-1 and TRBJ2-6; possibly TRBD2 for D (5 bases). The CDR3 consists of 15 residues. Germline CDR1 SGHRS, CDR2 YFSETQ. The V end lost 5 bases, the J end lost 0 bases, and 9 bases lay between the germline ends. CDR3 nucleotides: TGCGCCAGCAGAGCGAGGGCCTCTGGGGCCAACGTCCTGACTTTC. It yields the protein CASRARASGANVLTF. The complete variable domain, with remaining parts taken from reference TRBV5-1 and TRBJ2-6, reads KAGVTQTPRYLIKTRGQQVTLSCSPISGHRSVSWYQQTPGQGLQFLFEYFSETQRNKGNFPGRFSGRQFSNSRSEMNVSTLELGDSALYLCASRARASGANVLTFGAGSRLTVL.

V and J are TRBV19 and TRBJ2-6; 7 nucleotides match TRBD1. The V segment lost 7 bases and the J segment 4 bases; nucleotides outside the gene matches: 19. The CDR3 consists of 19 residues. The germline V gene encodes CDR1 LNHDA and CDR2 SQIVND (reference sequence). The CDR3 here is CASTQPRGGTRSGANVLTF. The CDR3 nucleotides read TGTGCCAGTACCCAACCCCGAGGGGGCACAAGGTCCGGGGCCAACGTCCTGACTTTC.